This T cell receptor (beta chain) was sequenced during a study of blood T cell repertoires in COVID-19. Overall study: Italy, Spain and the United States were the sources of the convalescent and acute COVID-19 samples. Sources were T cells, B-cell-depleted T cells, or PBMCs; the material itself was cDNA or gDNA.

The CDR3 consists of 13 residues. V gave up 0 bases and J gave up 6 bases, with 7 bases separating them. The V gene's germline CDR1 is SGHNT and CDR2 YYREEE (reference sequence). Participants' own reports of clinical history determined their cohort assignment. In the study's own analysis: Using reference gene primer amplification, nucleated cell counts were estimated. Profiled with immunoSEQ multiplex PCR; TCRdb holds only in-frame clones, not every one. D and trimming were read from the DNA, whereas the V and J calls and clone size are those reported in that table. This table holds 200,000 to 250,000 clones, about 90% found once. This clone was observed once.

Input material: PBMCs or T cells enriched from blood (not recorded which). This sequence joins TRBV5-4 and TRBJ2-1, with D possibly TRBD1 on 6 matching bases. This TCR was recovered from a woman between 45 and 65 years old with acute COVID-19. This chain's CDR3 is CASSLGQVNEQFF. In DNA form, the CDR3 reads TGTGCCAGCAGCTTGGGACAGGTCAATGAGCAGTTCTTC.